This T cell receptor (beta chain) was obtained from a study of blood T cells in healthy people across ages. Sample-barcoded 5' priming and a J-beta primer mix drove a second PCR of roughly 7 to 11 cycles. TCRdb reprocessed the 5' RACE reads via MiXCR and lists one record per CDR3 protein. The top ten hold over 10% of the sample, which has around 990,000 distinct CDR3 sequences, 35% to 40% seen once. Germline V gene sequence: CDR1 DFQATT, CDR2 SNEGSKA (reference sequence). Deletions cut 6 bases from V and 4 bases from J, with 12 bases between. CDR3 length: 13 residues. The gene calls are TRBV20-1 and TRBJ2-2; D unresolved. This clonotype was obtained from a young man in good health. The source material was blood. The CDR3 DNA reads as TGCAGTGCCAGTGCTCTAGGCACCGGGGAGCTGTTTTTT. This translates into CSASALGTGELFF.